This T cell receptor beta chain was captured in a study of T cells in Graves' hyperthyroidism and ophthalmopathy. RNA transcripts provided the source from which TCR beta CDR3 regions were amplified. Initially, a first-round RT-PCR of the TCR CDR3 employed the HTBI primer set. MiXCR, applied by TCRdb to the multiplex PCR reads, yields one record per CDR3 protein. The table has fewer than 650,000 distinct CDR3 sequences, about 15% seen once. The CDR3 sequence is 14 residues long. V gave up 8 bases and J gave up 0 bases, with 13 bases separating them. The V gene's germline CDR1 is MNHEY and CDR2 SVGAGI. The table lists this clonotype with many counts.

The chain is built from TRBV6-5 and TRBJ1-1; D gene uncertain. The clonotype comes from a woman aged 35 to 49 with Graves' ophthalmopathy. Sequenced sample: blood. This chain's CDR3 is CASLPAAMNTEAFF. DNA for the CDR3: TGTGCCAGCTTACCGGCGGCAATGAACACTGAAGCTTTCTTT.